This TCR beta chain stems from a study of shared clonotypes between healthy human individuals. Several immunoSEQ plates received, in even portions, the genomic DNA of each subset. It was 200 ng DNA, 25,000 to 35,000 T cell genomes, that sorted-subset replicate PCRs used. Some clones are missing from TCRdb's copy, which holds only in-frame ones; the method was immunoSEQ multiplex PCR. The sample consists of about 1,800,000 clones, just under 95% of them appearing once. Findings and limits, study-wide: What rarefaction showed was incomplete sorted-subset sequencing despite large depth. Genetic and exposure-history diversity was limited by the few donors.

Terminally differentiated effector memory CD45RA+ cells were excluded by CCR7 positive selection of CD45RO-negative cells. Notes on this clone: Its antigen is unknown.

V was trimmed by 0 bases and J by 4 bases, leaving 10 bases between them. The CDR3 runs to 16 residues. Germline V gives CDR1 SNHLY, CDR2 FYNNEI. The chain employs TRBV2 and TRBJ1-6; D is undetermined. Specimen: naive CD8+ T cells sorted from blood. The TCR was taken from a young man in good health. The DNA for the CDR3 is TGTGCCAGCAGTGAAGCTGATGGCAGGTATAATTCACCCCTCCACTTT. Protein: CASSEADGRYNSPLHF.